Included here is one TCR beta chain sequence, with context. Study processing details: Reference gene primers were amplified, and this amplification served to estimate nucleated cell counts. Some clones are missing from TCRdb's copy, which holds only in-frame ones; the method was immunoSEQ multiplex PCR. Clonal size and the V and J genes are those of that table, whereas D and trimming came from the DNA. The repertoire holds 120,000 to 150,000 clones, with around four fifths as singletons. The data derive from a study of blood T cell repertoires in COVID-19. Whole-study context: The United States, Italy and Spain provided the acute and convalescent COVID-19 samples. T cells, B-cell-depleted T cells, or PBMCs supplied cDNA or gDNA.

The CDR3 loop spans 15 amino acids. V shed 7 bases, J shed 2 bases, and the junction held 10 bases outside the gene matches. Germline V gives CDR1 SNHLY, CDR2 FYNNEI. Sequenced sample: peripheral blood. The source is a human donor in a cohort sampled during active COVID-19. The chain links TRBV2 to TRBJ1-2, with TRBD1 identical over 7 bases. CDR3 sequence (DNA): TGTGCCAGCATCAGGGACAGCCTGGGGAACTATGGCTACACCTTC. This codes for CASIRDSLGNYGYTF.